This TCR beta chain appears in the sequencing data of a study of OX40 agonist ivuxolimab in advanced cancers. Using immunoSEQ multiplex PCR, the repertoire was profiled, and TCRdb retains in-frame clones only, with some absent. This table holds approximately 90,000 clones, 87% found once. As for this clone: Its matching antigen is unknown.

Study results and caveats: Normalized T-cell clonal expansion was also low in a subset of nonresponders. Low clonal expansion, among the lowest seen, marked partial responders at 0.1-3.0 mg/kg. Researchers did not determine the expanded peripheral T cells' antigen specificity.

Autoimmune disease history or systemic immunosuppression excluded patients. The source material was CD4+ or CD8+ T cells sorted from blood, sampled in a trial of the OX40 agonist ivuxolimab. This clonotype was obtained from an adult with an advanced solid tumor such as melanoma, head and neck, liver or kidney cancer.

CDR3 DNA: TGCGCCAGCAGCCTAGGACCCGAGGGAGATACGCAGTATTTT. It is translated as CASSLGPEGDTQYF. The rearrangement joins TRBV5-1 to TRBJ2-3; D is possibly TRBD2 (5 bases). Per germline, CDR1 SGHRS and CDR2 YFSETQ. This CDR3 spans 14 amino acids. V shed 4 bases and J shed 5 bases, with 14 bases lying between them.